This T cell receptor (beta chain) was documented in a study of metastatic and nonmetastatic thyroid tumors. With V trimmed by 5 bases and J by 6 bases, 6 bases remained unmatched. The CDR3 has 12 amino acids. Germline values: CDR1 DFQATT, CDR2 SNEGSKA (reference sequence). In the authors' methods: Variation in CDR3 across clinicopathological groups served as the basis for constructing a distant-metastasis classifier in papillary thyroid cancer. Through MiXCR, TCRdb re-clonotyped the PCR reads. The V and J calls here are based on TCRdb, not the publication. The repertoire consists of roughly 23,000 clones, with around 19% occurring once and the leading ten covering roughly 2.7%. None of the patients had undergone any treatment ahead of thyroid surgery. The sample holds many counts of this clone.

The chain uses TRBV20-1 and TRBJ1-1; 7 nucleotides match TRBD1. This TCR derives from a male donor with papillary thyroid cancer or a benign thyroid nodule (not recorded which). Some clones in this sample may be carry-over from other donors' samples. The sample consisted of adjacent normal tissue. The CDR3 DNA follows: TGCAGTGCTTTTGACAGGGTCGCTGAAGCTTTCTTT. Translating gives CSAFDRVAEAFF.